The entry that follows covers one T cell receptor (beta chain) sequence. The source of the sample is a study of CD8 T cells in Susac syndrome. Germline lookup yields CDR1 MDHEN and CDR2 SYDVKM. The CDR3 has 17 residues. Trimming stripped 3 bases from V and 1 base from J, with 15 bases between. CD8+ and CD4+ T cells from blood underwent TCR beta sequencing. Random hexamers primed reverse transcription of about 0.45 to 1 ug RNA. Amplification of TCR beta CDR3 across 54 Vbeta and 13 Jbeta was performed with immunoSEQ multiplex PCR. One entry per CDR3 protein, called by TCRdb with MiXCR from the immunoSEQ multiplex PCR reads. The repertoire holds about 440,000 distinct CDR3 sequences, with approximately 89% as singletons.

Sequencing was performed on CD8+ T cells from PBMCs. The clonotype originates from a human donor with multiple sclerosis. V gene TRBV28 combines with J gene TRBJ2-2, with D perhaps TRBD2 (5 bases). CDR3 protein: CASSFPSLALNTGELFF. As DNA, the CDR3 is TGTGCCAGCAGTTTCCCGTCTCTAGCTCTGAACACCGGGGAGCTGTTTTTT. Looking up the rest from reference TRBV28 and TRBJ2-2 gives the full variable domain: DVKVTQSSRYLVKRTGEKVFLECVQDMDHENMFWYRQDPGLGLRLIYFSYDVKMKEKGDIPEGYSVSREKKERFSLILESASTNQTSMYLCASSFPSLALNTGELFFGEGSRLTVL.